This paragraph covers one T cell receptor (beta chain) sequence. Its target is not known. The data were taken from a study of cytomegalovirus exposure and HLA in healthy donors. Findings and limits, study-wide: It was likely that a cluster of highly shared sequence variants was a sequencing artifact. Later analysis identified a missense DCLRE1C variant that was linked to TCR beta V- and J-gene trimming. Reportedly, HLA-A and HLA-B alleles of most subjects were accurately predicted from TCR beta.

It was with 60 Vbeta and 13 Jbeta primers that the PCR ran. Libraries were prepared by immunoSEQ multiplex PCR; TCRdb keeps only in-frame clonotypes and omits some of them. The table includes 180,000 or so clones, roughly 80% detected once. Trimming removed 8 bases from V and 4 bases from J; junction bases left unmatched: 8. This CDR3 has 14 residues. Germline lookup yields CDR1 MNHEY and CDR2 SMNVEV (reference sequence). The V and J genes are TRBV27 and TRBJ2-7; 10 bases agree with TRBD1. Material for sequencing was PBMCs. This clonotype was obtained from a female donor in good health and CMV-seronegative. The CDR3 nucleotides are TGTGCCAGCGGGCGACAGGGGGCAATATACGAGCAGTACTTC. Its translation: CASGRQGAIYEQYF.